These 4 T cell receptor beta chains originate from one sample sequenced in a study of beta chain features in type 1 diabetes (dated by TCRdb to 2016 to 2019). Receptor libraries were prepared by the immunoSEQ multiplex PCR assay. The entire isolated RNA was reverse transcribed using the High Capacity cDNA Reverse Transcription Kit, and thus expressed TCRB transcripts were sequenced. Imported from immuneACCESS, the table was reduced by TCRdb to in-frame sequences with V and J called. These copies leave out some clones; in studies compared against another copy, an unresolved V gene accounts for under half, and the cause of the remainder is not known. Present in this sample are 200,000 to 250,000 clones, roughly 70% of which were seen just once. The top ten hold about 0.05% of the sample. Sequencing was carried out using naive CD4+ T cells from blood. The intended sense of this specimen's cell subset or site label: true naive CD4+ T cells. Source of these receptors: a man aged 25 to 40 in good health.

The rearrangement links TRBV6-1 to TRBJ1-5; tentatively, D is TRBD1 (5 bases). Germline V lookup: CDR1 MNHNS, CDR2 SASEGT. Trimming took 2 bases from V and 5 from J, leaving 7 bases between them. The CDR3 length is 13 residues. CDR3 in amino acids: CASSEWGDQPQHF. DNA of the CDR3: TGTGCCAGCAGTGAATGGGGGGATCAGCCCCAGCATTTT.

Note on this clone: Different DNA sequences within this sample yield the same CDR3. This chain connects TRBV5-1 to TRBJ2-3; D is unresolved. The CDR3 runs 12 residues. V was trimmed by 0 bases and J by 2 bases, leaving 1 base between them. Germline values: CDR1 SGHRS, CDR2 YFSETQ. CDR3 nucleotides: TGCGCCAGCAGCTTGGTCACAGATACGCAGTATTTT. Translated, it gives CASSLVTDTQYF. The whole variable domain, remainder taken from reference TRBV5-1 and TRBJ2-3, is KAGVTQTPRYLIKTRGQQVTLSCSPISGHRSVSWYQQTPGQGLQFLFEYFSETQRNKGNFPGRFSGRQFSNSRSEMNVSTLELGDSALYLCASSLVTDTQYFGPGTRLTVL.

This clone has just a few counts. The chain is built from TRBV6-1 and TRBJ2-1; D might be TRBD1 (6 bases). CDR3 length: 14 residues. Looked up from germline, CDR1 is MNHNS and CDR2 is SASEGT. Trimming stripped 3 bases from V and 6 bases from J, with 12 bases between. The CDR3 loop is CASSDSVGGNEQFF. CDR3 DNA: TGTGCCAGCAGTGATAGTGTAGGGGGCAATGAGCAGTTCTTC.

The chain employs TRBV18 and TRBJ2-7; D is possibly TRBD1 (6 bases). Germline loops: CDR1 KGHSH, CDR2 LQKENI. The CDR3 contains 15 residues. V was shortened by 6 bases and J by 7 bases, with 22 bases between the two germline ends. The CDR3, as DNA: TGTGCCAGCTCCGACCCGGGACACTCTTCCCGGGAGCAGTACTTC. It translates to CASSDPGHSSREQYF.